This entry is about one T cell receptor beta chain. The antigen remains undetermined. This sample was included in a study of shared clonotypes between healthy human individuals. Study observations and caveats: Even with large depth, rarefaction showed that sorted-subset sequencing was incomplete. Sequencing depth was expected to affect clonotype sharing among donors. In a handful of donors, approximately 5% of naive CD4 clonotypes appeared in common.

Several immunoSEQ 96-well plates shared each subset's DNA, each plate a replicate. Sequencing was performed with immunoSEQ multiplex PCR; in TCRdb, only in-frame clones are kept and a portion is missing. The data show under 150,000 clones, around 73% seen once. Trimming left V 2 bases short and J 4 bases short, with 10 bases between. The CDR3 extends over 14 amino acids. The V gene's germline CDR1 is SGHDN and CDR2 FVKESK. The material sequenced was memory CD8+ T cells sorted from blood. Stated subset: CD45RO+ cells pooled with CCR7-negative TemRA cells. This chain uses TRBV14 with TRBJ2-3; D remains unclear. This receptor was identified in a woman in her twenties or thirties in good health. For the CDR3, the DNA is TGTGCCAGCAGCCAAATTTGGAGATCAGATACGCAGTATTTT. Protein: CASSQIWRSDTQYF. The full variable domain, in which reference TRBV14 and TRBJ2-3 provide the parts outside the CDR3, is EAGVTQFPSHSVIEKGQTVTLRCDPISGHDNLYWYRRVMGKEIKFLLHFVKESKQDESGMPNNRFLAERTGGTYSTLKVQPAELEDSGVYFCASSQIWRSDTQYFGPGTRLTVL.